The 8 T cell receptor beta chains below all came from one sample that was sequenced in a study of CD8 T cells in Susac syndrome. An input of roughly 0.45 to 1 ug of RNA was subjected to reverse transcription using random hexamers. MiXCR, applied by TCRdb to the immunoSEQ multiplex PCR reads, yields one record per CDR3 protein. The table includes 400,000 or so distinct CDR3 sequences, 75% to 90% detected once. Sequenced input: CD8+ T cells from PBMCs. These receptors originate from a human donor with multiple sclerosis.

The chain joins TRBV27 to TRBJ1-5; the D is unclear. Between the trimmed V and J ends, which lost 4 bases and 0 bases, there was a span of 10 bases. Germline-derived CDR1 and CDR2 are MNHEY and SMNVEV (reference sequence). The CDR3 sequence is 15 residues long. The CDR3 protein is CASSSTYYSNQPQHF. The CDR3 DNA is TGTGCCAGCAGTTCGACGTATTATAGCAATCAGCCCCAGCATTTT.

V usage is TRBV4-1 and J usage is TRBJ1-1, with a possible D match to TRBD1 (6 bases). V dropped 7 bases and J dropped 1 base, with 16 bases sitting between them. There are 15 residues in the CDR3. Germline CDR1 and CDR2: MGHRA and YSYEKL. CDR3 amino acids: CASTLGGEGNTEAFF. The CDR3 nucleotides are TGCGCCAGCACCCTAGGGGGGGAAGGGAACACTGAAGCTTTCTTT.

V gene TRBV5-1 combines with J gene TRBJ2-1; 9 bases agree with TRBD1. J was trimmed by 2 bases and V by 4 bases; bases with no gene match: 4. CDR3 size: 15 residues. Germline CDR1 and CDR2: SGHRS and YFSETQ. The CDR3 loop is CASSTGTGTYNEQFF. In DNA, the CDR3 is TGCGCCAGCAGCACGGGGACAGGGACCTACAATGAGCAGTTCTTC.

V and J are TRBV6-1 and TRBJ1-2, with D tentatively TRBD1 (5 bases). The germline CDR1 and CDR2 sequences are MNHNS and SASEGT. The CDR3 runs 16 residues. The V end was cut by 6 bases, the J end by 3 bases, with 20 bases between. CDR3 region: CASRATGKGAYYGYTF. In DNA, the CDR3 is TGTGCCAGCAGAGCCACGGGGAAAGGGGCATACTATGGCTACACCTTC.

This rearrangement joins TRBV14 to TRBJ2-5; D unclear. The V gene lost 2 bases and the J gene lost 5 bases, with 6 bases spanning the gap. The CDR3 covers 12 residues. From germline, CDR1 is SGHDN and CDR2 FVKESK. The CDR3 region is CASSQSIETQYF. DNA of the CDR3: TGTGCCAGCAGCCAATCAATTGAGACCCAGTACTTC.

J is TRBJ2-5 and V is TRBV29-1; TRBD2 matches at 13 bases. The germline V gene encodes CDR1 SQVTM and CDR2 ANQGSEA. J gave up 2 bases and V 7 bases, and 13 bases lay outside the gene matches. The CDR3 consists of 17 residues. As DNA, the CDR3 is TGCAGCGCAGAAATGGGACTAGCGGGATTTATACAAGAGACCCAGTACTTC. Amino acids: CSAEMGLAGFIQETQYF. Full variable domain (outside the CDR3, taken from reference TRBV29-1 and TRBJ2-5): SAVISQKPSRDICQRGTSLTIQCQVDSQVTMMFWYRQQPGQSLTLIATANQGSEATYESGFVIDKFPISRPNLTFSTLTVSNMSPEDSSIYLCSAEMGLAGFIQETQYFGPGTRLLVL.

The sample holds one count of this clonotype. The gene calls are TRBV2 and TRBJ2-1, with a possible D match to TRBD1 (5 bases). CDR3 length equals 15 residues. Germline values: CDR1 SNHLY, CDR2 FYNNEI. The CDR3 DNA is TGTGGTGGGCAGGGTAGGGTCCCCTCCTACAATGAGCAGTTCTTC. Translated, it gives CGGQGRVPSYNEQFF.

The genes are TRBV5-1 and TRBJ1-5; D gene unclear. The length of the CDR3 is 16 residues. Germline-derived CDR1 and CDR2 are SGHRS and YFSETQ. V was cut by 1 base and J by 4 bases, with 15 bases left in between. CDR3 in DNA: TGCGCCAGCAGCTTGTACGTCTTGCAGGCTAATCAGCCCCAGCATTTT. Translation gives CASSLYVLQANQPQHF. Variable domain in full (rest from reference TRBV5-1 and TRBJ1-5): KAGVTQTPRYLIKTRGQQVTLSCSPISGHRSVSWYQQTPGQGLQFLFEYFSETQRNKGNFPGRFSGRQFSNSRSEMNVSTLELGDSALYLCASSLYVLQANQPQHFGDGTRLSIL.